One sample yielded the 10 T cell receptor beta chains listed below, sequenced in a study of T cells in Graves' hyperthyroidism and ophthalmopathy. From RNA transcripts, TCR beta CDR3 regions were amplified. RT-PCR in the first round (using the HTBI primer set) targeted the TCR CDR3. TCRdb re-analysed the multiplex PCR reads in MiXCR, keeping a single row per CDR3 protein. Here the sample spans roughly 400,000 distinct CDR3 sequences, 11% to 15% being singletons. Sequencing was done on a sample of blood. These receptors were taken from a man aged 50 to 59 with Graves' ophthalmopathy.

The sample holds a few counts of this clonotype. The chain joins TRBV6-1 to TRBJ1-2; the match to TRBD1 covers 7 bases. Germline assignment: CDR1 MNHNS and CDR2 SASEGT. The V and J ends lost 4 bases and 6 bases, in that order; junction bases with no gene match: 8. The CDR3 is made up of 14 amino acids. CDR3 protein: CASSATTGRHGYTF. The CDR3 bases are TGTGCCAGCAGTGCGACGACAGGGCGTCATGGCTACACCTTC.

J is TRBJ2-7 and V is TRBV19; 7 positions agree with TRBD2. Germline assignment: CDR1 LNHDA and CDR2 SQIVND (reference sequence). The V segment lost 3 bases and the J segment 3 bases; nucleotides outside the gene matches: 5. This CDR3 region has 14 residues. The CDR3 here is CASSIVGGDYEQYF. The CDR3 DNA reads TGTGCCAGTAGTATCGTGGGGGGGGACTACGAGCAGTACTTC.

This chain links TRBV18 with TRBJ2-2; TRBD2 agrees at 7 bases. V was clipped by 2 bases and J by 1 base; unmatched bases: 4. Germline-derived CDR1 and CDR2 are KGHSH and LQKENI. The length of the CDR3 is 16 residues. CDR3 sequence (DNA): TGTGCCAGCTCACCATTCAGCGGGATGAACACCGGGGAGCTGTTTTTT. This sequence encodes CASSPFSGMNTGELFF.

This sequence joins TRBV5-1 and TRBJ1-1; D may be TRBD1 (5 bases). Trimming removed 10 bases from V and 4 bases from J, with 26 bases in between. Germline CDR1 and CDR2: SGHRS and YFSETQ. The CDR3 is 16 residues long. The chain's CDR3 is CAGGRDGPVLSTEAFF. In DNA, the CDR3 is TGCGCCGGCGGCCGGGACGGACCAGTCTTGAGCACTGAAGCTTTCTTT. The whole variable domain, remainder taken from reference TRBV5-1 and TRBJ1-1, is KAGVTQTPRYLIKTRGQQVTLSCSPISGHRSVSWYQQTPGQGLQFLFEYFSETQRNKGNFPGRFSGRQFSNSRSEMNVSTLELGDSALYLCAGGRDGPVLSTEAFFGQGTRLTVV.

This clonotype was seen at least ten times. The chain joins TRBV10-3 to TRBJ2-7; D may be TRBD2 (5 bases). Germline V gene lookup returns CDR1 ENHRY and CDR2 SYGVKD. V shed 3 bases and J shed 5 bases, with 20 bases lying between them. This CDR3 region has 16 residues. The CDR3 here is CAISDPALVTSHEQYF. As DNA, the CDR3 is TGTGCCATCAGTGACCCCGCACTAGTTACATCCCACGAGCAGTACTTC.

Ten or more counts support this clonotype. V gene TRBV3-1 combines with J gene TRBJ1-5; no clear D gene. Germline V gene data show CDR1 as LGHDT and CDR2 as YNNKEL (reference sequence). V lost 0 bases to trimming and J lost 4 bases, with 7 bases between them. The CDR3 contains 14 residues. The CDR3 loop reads CASSQDHTNQPQHF. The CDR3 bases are TGTGCCAGCAGCCAAGATCACACGAATCAGCCCCAGCATTTT.

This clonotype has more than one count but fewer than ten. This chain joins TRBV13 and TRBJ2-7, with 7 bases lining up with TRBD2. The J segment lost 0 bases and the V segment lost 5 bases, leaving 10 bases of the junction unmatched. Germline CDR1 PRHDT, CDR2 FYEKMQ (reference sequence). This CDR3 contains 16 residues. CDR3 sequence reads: CASSLREGRSSYEQYF. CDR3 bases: TGTGCCAGCAGCCTAAGGGAGGGAAGGAGCTCCTACGAGCAGTACTTC.

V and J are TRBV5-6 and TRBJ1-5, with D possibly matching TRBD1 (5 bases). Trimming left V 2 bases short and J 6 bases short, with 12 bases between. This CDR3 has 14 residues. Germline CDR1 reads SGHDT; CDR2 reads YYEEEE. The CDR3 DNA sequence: TGTGCCAGCAGCTTTAGAGGGACGGGTCAGCCCCAGCATTTT. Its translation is CASSFRGTGQPQHF.

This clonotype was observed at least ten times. CDR3 nucleotide sequence: TGTGCCAGCAGTGAAGGCGGGCGGGAGTACAATGAGCAGTTCTTC. It is translated as CASSEGGREYNEQFF. The chain carries TRBV2 and TRBJ2-1, with 7 positions matching TRBD2. The J segment lost 4 bases and the V segment lost 1 base, leaving 4 bases of the junction unmatched. Germline V gives CDR1 SNHLY, CDR2 FYNNEI. The CDR3 covers 15 residues.

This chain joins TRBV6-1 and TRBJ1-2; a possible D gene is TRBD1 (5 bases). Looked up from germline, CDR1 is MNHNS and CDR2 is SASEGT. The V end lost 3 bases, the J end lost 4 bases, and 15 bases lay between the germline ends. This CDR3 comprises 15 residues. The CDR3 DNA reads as TGTGCCAGCAGTGAGTCCACAGGCTCTAGCTATGGCTACACCTTC. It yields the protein CASSESTGSSYGYTF.